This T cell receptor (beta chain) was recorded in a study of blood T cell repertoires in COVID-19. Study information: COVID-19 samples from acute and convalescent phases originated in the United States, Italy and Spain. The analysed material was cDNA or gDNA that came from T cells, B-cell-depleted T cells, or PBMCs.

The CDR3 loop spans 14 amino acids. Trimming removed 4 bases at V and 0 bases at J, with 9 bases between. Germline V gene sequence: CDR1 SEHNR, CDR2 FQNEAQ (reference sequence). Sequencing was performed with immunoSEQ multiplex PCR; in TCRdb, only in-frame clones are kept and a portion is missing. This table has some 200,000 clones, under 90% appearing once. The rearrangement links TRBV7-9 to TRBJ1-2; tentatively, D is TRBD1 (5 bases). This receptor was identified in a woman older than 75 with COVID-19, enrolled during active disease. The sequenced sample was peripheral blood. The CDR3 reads CASSSTVANYGYTF. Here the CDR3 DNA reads TGTGCCAGCAGCTCGACAGTAGCTAACTATGGCTACACCTTC.